The entry below gives a single TCR beta chain sequence along with its context. What it binds is unknown. This entry comes from a study of T cell clones after liver transplantation. Study-wide results and caveats: Small, mixed patient groups and varying post-transplant times limit these conclusions.

Germline V gene sequence: CDR1 MNHNS, CDR2 SASEGT. This CDR3 is built from 14 residues. J gave up 4 bases and V 3 bases, and 4 bases lay outside the gene matches. TCRdb keeps only in-frame clones here, not all; method: immunoSEQ multiplex PCR. The sample contains 99,000 or so clones, 80% to 85% of which appear only once. Thawed unstimulated PBMCs were FACS-sorted by CD3, CD4 and CD8 into two populations. This TCR derives from a human donor who received a liver transplant. Specimen: CD4+ T cells from blood, collected before liver transplant. The chain couples TRBV6-1 to TRBJ1-2, with TRBD1 identical over 8 bases. In nucleotides, the CDR3 is TGTGCCAGCAGTGAGGCAGGGGGCCCCTATGGCTACACCTTC. Translation: CASSEAGGPYGYTF.